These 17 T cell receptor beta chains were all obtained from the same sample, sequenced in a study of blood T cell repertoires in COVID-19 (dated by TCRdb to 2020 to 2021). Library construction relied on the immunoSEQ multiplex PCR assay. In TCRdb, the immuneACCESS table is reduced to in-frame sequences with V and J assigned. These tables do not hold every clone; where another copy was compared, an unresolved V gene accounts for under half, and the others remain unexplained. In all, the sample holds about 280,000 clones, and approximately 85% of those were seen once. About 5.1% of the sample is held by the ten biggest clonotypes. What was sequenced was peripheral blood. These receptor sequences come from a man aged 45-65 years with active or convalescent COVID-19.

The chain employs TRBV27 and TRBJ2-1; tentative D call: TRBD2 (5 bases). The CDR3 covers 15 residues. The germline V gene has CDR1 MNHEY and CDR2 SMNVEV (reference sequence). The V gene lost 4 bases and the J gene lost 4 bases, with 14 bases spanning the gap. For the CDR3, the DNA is TGTGCCAGCAGTTCTAACGGGATGGTTTACAATGAGCAGTTCTTC. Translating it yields CASSSNGMVYNEQFF.

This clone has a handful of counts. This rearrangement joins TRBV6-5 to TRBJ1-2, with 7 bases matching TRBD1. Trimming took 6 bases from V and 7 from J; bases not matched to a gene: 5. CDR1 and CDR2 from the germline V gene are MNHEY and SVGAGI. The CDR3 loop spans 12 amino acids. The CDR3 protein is CASRRRGLGYTF. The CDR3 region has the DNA TGTGCCAGCAGACGAAGGGGGCTTGGCTACACCTTC.

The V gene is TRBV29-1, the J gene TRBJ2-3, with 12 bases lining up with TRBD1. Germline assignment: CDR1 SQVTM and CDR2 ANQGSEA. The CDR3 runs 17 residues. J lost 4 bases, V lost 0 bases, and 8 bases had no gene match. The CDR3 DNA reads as TGCAGCGTTGAAGATCGGGTAGGGACAGGGGGCTCAGATACGCAGTATTTT. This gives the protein CSVEDRVGTGGSDTQYF.

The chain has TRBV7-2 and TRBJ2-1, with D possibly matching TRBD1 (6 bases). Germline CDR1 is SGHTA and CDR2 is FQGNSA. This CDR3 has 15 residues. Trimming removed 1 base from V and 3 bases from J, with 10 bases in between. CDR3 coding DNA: TGTGCCAGCAGCTTAGTAGACAGGAGCTACAATGAGCAGTTCTTC. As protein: CASSLVDRSYNEQFF.

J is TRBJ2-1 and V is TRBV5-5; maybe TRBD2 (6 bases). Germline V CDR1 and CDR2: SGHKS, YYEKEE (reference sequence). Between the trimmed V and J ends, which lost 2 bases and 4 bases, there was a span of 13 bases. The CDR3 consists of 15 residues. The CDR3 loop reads CASSFRLATYNEQFF. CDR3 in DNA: TGTGCCAGCAGCTTTAGGCTAGCGACGTACAATGAGCAGTTCTTC.

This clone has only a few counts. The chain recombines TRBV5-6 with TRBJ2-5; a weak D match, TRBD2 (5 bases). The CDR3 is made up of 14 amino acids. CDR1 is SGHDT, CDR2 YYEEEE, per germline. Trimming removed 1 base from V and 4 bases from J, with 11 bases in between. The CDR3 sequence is CASSLRGLGETQYF. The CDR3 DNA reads TGTGCCAGCAGCTTGCGGGGATTAGGAGAGACCCAGTACTTC.

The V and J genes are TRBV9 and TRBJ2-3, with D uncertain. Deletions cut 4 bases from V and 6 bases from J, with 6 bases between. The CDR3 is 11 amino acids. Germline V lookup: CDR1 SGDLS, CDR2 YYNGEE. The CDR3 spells CASSSSDTQYF. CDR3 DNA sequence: TGTGCCAGCAGCTCTTCCGATACGCAGTATTTT. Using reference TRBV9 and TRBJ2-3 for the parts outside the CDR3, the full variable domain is DSGVTQTPKHLITATGQRVTLRCSPRSGDLSVYWYQQSLDQGLQFLIQYYNGEERAKGNILERFSAQQFPDLHSELNLSSLELGDSALYFCASSSSDTQYFGPGTRLTVL.

The CDR3 DNA reads TGTGCCAGCAGCGTCGACCCGGGACAGGGCACAGATACGCAGTATTTT. Amino acids: CASSVDPGQGTDTQYF. The genes are TRBV9 and TRBJ2-3; 8 bases are shared with TRBD1. The CDR3 consists of 16 residues. V lost 2 bases to trimming and J lost 1 base; unmatched junction nucleotides: 6. In germline, CDR1 is SGDLS, CDR2 YYNGEE.

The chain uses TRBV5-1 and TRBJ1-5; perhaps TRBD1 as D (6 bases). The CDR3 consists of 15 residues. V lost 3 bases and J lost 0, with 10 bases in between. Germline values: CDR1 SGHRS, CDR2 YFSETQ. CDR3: CASSYWTDSNQPQHF. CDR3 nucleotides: TGCGCCAGCAGCTACTGGACAGATAGCAATCAGCCCCAGCATTTT.

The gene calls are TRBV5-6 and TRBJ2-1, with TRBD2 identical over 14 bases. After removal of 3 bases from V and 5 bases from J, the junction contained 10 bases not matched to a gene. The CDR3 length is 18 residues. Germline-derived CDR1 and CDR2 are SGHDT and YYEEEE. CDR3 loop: CASSSPSRTSGRNNEQFF. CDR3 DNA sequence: TGTGCCAGCAGCTCACCTTCTAGGACTAGCGGGAGGAACAATGAGCAGTTCTTC.

The CDR3, as DNA: TGTGCCAGCAGCTTAGGACAGTGGGTTGGCTACACCTTC. Encoded protein: CASSLGQWVGYTF. This chain uses TRBV7-8 with TRBJ1-2; TRBD1 might be the D (5 bases). CDR1 is SGHVS and CDR2 is FQNEAQ in the germline V gene. CDR3 length: 13 amino acids. With 1 base removed from V and 7 bases from J, the gap between germline ends came to 10 bases. Complete variable domain (other parts from reference TRBV7-8 and TRBJ1-2): GAGVSQSPRYKVAKRGQDVALRCDPISGHVSLFWYQQALGQGPEFLTYFQNEAQLDKSGLPSDRFFAERPEGSVSTLKIQRTQQEDSAVYLCASSLGQWVGYTFGSGTRLTVV.

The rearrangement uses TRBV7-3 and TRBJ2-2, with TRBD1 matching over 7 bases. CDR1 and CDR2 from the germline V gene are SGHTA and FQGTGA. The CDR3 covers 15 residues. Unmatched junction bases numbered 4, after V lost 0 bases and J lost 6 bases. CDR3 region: CASSLTPRGSGELFF. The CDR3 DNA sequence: TGTGCCAGCAGCTTAACCCCCAGGGGGTCCGGGGAGCTGTTTTTT.

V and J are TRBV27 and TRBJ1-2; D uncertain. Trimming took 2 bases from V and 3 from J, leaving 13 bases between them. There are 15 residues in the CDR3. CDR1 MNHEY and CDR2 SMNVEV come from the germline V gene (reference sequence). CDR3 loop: CASSLVPEGHYGYTF. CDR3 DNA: TGTGCCAGCAGTTTAGTACCAGAGGGTCACTATGGCTACACCTTC.

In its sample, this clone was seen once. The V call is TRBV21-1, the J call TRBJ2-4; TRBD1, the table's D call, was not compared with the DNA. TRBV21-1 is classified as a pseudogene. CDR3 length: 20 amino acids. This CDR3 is CASSSYSGQGIPLAKNIQYF. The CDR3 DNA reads TGTGCCAGCAGCAGTTACTCGGGACAGGGGATTCCCCTAGCCAAAAACATTCAGTACTTC.

DNA for the CDR3: TGTGCCAGCAGTTTAGAGGGGACTAGCGGGAGTCGCAATGAGCAGTTCTTC. It codes for CASSLEGTSGSRNEQFF. J is TRBJ2-1 and V is TRBV28; TRBD2 agrees at 14 bases. The CDR3 loop spans 17 amino acids. Germline-derived CDR1 and CDR2 are MDHEN and SYDVKM. V was clipped by 2 bases and J by 6 bases; unmatched bases: 6. Combining the CDR3 with reference TRBV28 and TRBJ2-1 gives the whole variable domain DVKVTQSSRYLVKRTGEKVFLECVQDMDHENMFWYRQDPGLGLRLIYFSYDVKMKEKGDIPEGYSVSREKKERFSLILESASTNQTSMYLCASSLEGTSGSRNEQFFGPGTRLTVL.

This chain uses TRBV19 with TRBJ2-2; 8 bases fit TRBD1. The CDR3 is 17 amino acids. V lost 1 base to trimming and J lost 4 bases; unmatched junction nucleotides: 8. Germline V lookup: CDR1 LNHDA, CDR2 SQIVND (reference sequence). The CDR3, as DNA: TGTGCCAGTAGTATAGCGGGGCAGGGGGCGCCCACCGGGGAGCTGTTTTTT. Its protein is CASSIAGQGAPTGELFF.

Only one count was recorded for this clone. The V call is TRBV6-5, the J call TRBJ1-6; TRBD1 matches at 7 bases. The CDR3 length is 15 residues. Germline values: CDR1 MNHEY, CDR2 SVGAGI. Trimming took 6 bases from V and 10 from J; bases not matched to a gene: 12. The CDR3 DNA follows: TGTGCCAGCAGGGAGGGGGCCCAAATCGGGTCACCCCTCCACTTT. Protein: CASREGAQIGSPLHF.